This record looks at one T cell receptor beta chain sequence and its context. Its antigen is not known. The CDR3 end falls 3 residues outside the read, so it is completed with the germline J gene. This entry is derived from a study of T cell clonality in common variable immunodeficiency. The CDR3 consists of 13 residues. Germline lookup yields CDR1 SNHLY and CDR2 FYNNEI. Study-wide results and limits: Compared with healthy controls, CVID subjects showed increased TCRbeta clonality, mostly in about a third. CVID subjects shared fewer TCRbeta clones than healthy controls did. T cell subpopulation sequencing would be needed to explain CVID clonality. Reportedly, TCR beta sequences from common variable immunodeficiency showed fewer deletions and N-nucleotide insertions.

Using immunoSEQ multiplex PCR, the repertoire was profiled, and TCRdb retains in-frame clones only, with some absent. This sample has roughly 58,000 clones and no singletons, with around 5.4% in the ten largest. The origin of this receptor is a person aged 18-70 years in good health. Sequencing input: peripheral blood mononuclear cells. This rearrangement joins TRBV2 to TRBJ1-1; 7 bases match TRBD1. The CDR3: CASRGLGGFWAFF. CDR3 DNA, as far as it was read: TGTGCCAGCAGGGGACTAGGGGGCTTTTGG. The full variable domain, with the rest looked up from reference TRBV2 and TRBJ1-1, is EPEVTQTPSHQVTQMGQEVILRCVPISNHLYFYWYRQILGQKVEFLVSFYNNEISEKSEIFDDQFSVERPDGSNFTLKIRSTKLEDSAMYFCASRGLGGFWAFFGQGTRLTVV.